One sample yielded the 2 T cell receptor beta chains listed below, sequenced in a study of T cell responses to AZD1222 COVID-19 vaccine. TCRdb keeps only in-frame clones here, not all; method: immunoSEQ multiplex PCR. This table holds approximately 150,000 clones, 90% to 95% found once. This sample comprised peripheral blood, obtained on day 0 of AZD1222 vaccination. These receptors were collected from an adult in good health.

This chain connects TRBV4-1 to TRBJ1-3; D not certain. Trimming removed 0 bases at V and 7 bases at J, with 10 bases between. Germline V gene sequence: CDR1 MGHRA, CDR2 YSYEKL. This CDR3 has 14 residues. The CDR3 protein is CASSQDSGGNTIYF. The CDR3 region has the DNA TGCGCCAGCAGCCAAGATAGCGGAGGTAACACCATATATTTT.

The V and J genes are TRBV7-6 and TRBJ2-2; a weak D match, TRBD2 (6 bases). Trimming removed 5 bases at V and 4 bases at J, with 20 bases between. Germline CDR1 reads SGHVS; CDR2 reads FNYEAQ. CDR3 length equals 17 residues. The CDR3 sequence: CASSPPVVGGPTGELFF. In nucleotides, the CDR3 is TGTGCCAGCAGCCCCCCCGTGGTAGGAGGGCCCACCGGGGAGCTGTTTTTT.